These 16 T cell receptor beta chains were sequenced from one sample in a study of CD8+ T cells in alopecia areata. Reverse transcribed after extraction, RNA yielded cDNA as the sequencing template. Libraries were prepared by immunoSEQ multiplex PCR; TCRdb keeps only in-frame clonotypes and omits some of them. Found here are some 210,000 clones, just over 65% of them singletons; the top ten hold roughly 1.2%. Treatment: oral pan-JAK inhibitor, 5-10 mg twice daily. Sample: CD4+ T cells sorted from blood, taken around week 46, from a patient treated with tofacitinib. Receptors originate from a human donor with alopecia areata.

V and J are TRBV20-1 and TRBJ2-4; TRBD2 is a possible D gene (6 bases). This CDR3 spans 11 amino acids. Germline values: CDR1 DFQATT, CDR2 SNEGSKA (reference sequence). Trimming pared 5 bases from V and 7 bases from J, leaving 9 bases between. Here the CDR3 DNA reads TGCAGTGCTGGGGGGAGGAACATTCAGTACTTC. It encodes CSAGGRNIQYF.

The rearrangement links TRBV7-2 to TRBJ2-3; weak D call: TRBD2 (6 bases). Germline V gives CDR1 SGHTA, CDR2 FQGNSA. This CDR3 region has 14 residues. Trimming pared 5 bases from V and 2 bases from J, leaving 11 bases between. The CDR3: CASSRGFTTDTQYF. The CDR3 DNA sequence: TGTGCCAGCAGCCGGGGGTTTACCACAGATACGCAGTATTTT.

The V call is TRBV9, the J call TRBJ2-7; perhaps D is TRBD1 or TRBD2 (5 bases each). V gave up 0 bases and J gave up 1 base, with 14 bases separating them. This CDR3 comprises 16 residues. Per germline, CDR1 SGDLS and CDR2 YYNGEE. The DNA for the CDR3 is TGTGCCAGCAGCGTAGACCCTCTGGGACCGTCCTACGAGCAGTACTTC. Translated: CASSVDPLGPSYEQYF.

The chain carries TRBV5-6 and TRBJ2-3; unclear D gene. Trimming cost V 6 bases and J 3 bases, with 8 bases left between them. CDR3 length equals 12 residues. Germline loops: CDR1 SGHDT, CDR2 YYEEEE. The CDR3 here is CASNSLTDTQYF. The CDR3 region has the DNA TGTGCCAGCAACTCTTTGACAGATACGCAGTATTTT.

This clone turned up a few times. This chain connects TRBV5-1 to TRBJ1-1; 10 bases match TRBD1. The CDR3 loop spans 13 amino acids. Germline assignment: CDR1 SGHRS and CDR2 YFSETQ. The J segment lost 5 bases and the V segment lost 7 bases, leaving 5 bases of the junction unmatched. CDR3 protein: CASLGQGGTEAFF. CDR3 bases: TGCGCCAGCCTAGGACAGGGGGGGACTGAAGCTTTCTTT.

This sequence joins TRBV2 and TRBJ2-3, with a possible D match to TRBD2 (5 bases). Germline CDR1 SNHLY, CDR2 FYNNEI. The CDR3 covers 15 residues. V was pared by 4 bases and J by 0 bases, with 11 bases between. The CDR3 bases are TGTGCCAGCAGTGGATGGAGGCCGAGCACAGATACGCAGTATTTT. Translation: CASSGWRPSTDTQYF.

V and J are TRBV7-2 and TRBJ2-7; D is undetermined. The V gene's germline CDR1 is SGHTA and CDR2 FQGNSA. Deletions cut 2 bases from V and 3 bases from J, with 5 bases between. This CDR3 region has 12 residues. The CDR3 sequence: CASSLNSYEQYF. In DNA form, the CDR3 reads TGTGCCAGCAGCTTAAACAGCTACGAGCAGTACTTC.

This clone was detected only once. This chain connects TRBV29-1 to TRBJ1-1; D gene unclear. The CDR3 is 10 amino acids. Per the germline V gene, CDR1 is SQVTM and CDR2 is ANQGSEA. This chain's CDR3 is CSAHKGEAFF. CDR3 coding DNA: TGCAGTGCACATAAGGGTGAAGCTTTCTTT.

The table lists this clone with a count of one. The chain is built from TRBV14 and TRBJ1-1; tentative D call: TRBD1 (5 bases). Trimming removed 1 base from V and 5 bases from J, with 8 bases in between. The CDR3 is 13 amino acids. The germline CDR1 and CDR2 sequences are SGHDN and FVKESK. This chain's CDR3 is CASSQVGRTEAFF. The CDR3 DNA reads TGTGCCAGCAGCCAAGTGGGGCGGACTGAAGCTTTCTTT.

This clone was recorded many times. V gene TRBV6-5 combines with J gene TRBJ2-2; D not certain. The CDR3 has 13 amino acids. V lost 2 bases and J 3 bases, leaving 4 bases between the germline ends. The germline CDR1 and CDR2 sequences are MNHEY and SVGAGI. The CDR3 loop is CASSYRDTGELFF. The CDR3 DNA sequence: TGTGCCAGCAGTTACAGGGACACCGGGGAGCTGTTTTTT.

The chain joins TRBV20-1 to TRBJ2-1; no reliable D call. This CDR3 spans 10 amino acids. Trimming removed 6 bases at V and 6 bases at J, with 6 bases between. The V gene's germline CDR1 is DFQATT and CDR2 SNEGSKA (reference sequence). The CDR3 DNA reads TGCAGTGCCAGACCCAATGAGCAGTTCTTC. The encoded protein is CSARPNEQFF.

A few counts support this clone. The rearrangement joins TRBV7-2 to TRBJ1-2; unclear D gene. Trimming shortened V by 1 base and J by 2 bases, and 5 bases separated the two germline ends. This CDR3 comprises 13 residues. Per the germline V gene, CDR1 is SGHTA and CDR2 is FQGNSA. DNA for the CDR3: TGTGCCAGCAGCTTAGACTGGAACTATGGCTACACCTTC. It yields the protein CASSLDWNYGYTF.

The V gene is TRBV29-1, the J gene TRBJ2-3; perhaps TRBD1 as D (5 bases). Germline CDR1 reads SQVTM; CDR2 reads ANQGSEA. The CDR3 has 15 residues. The V and J ends lost 4 bases and 1 base respectively, with 15 bases between them. Here the CDR3 DNA reads TGCAGCGTTGGTTCCAGGGCTGGGGGCACAGATACGCAGTATTTT. Translation: CSVGSRAGGTDTQYF.

The J gene is TRBJ1-2, the V gene TRBV18; 7 bases fit TRBD1. Germline V lookup: CDR1 KGHSH, CDR2 LQKENI. This CDR3 comprises 12 residues. V lost 5 bases to trimming and J lost 6 bases; unmatched junction nucleotides: 3. In DNA form, the CDR3 reads TGTGCCAGCTCAACCACAGGGGATGGCTACACCTTC. Translation gives CASSTTGDGYTF.

V usage is TRBV30 and J usage is TRBJ1-2; D not certain. V lost 1 base, J lost 6 bases, and 9 bases lay in between. This CDR3 spans 12 amino acids. CDR1 is GTSNPN, CDR2 SVGIG, per germline (reference sequence). The CDR3 sequence is CAWSGVHDGYTF. The CDR3 DNA reads as TGTGCCTGGAGTGGAGTTCACGATGGCTACACCTTC.

This rearrangement joins TRBV7-2 to TRBJ2-1; D ambiguous. The V and J ends lost 0 bases and 0 bases respectively, with 24 bases between them. The CDR3 runs to 21 residues. Germline V gives CDR1 SGHTA, CDR2 FQGNSA. The CDR3 spells CASSLAPGDPFSNPSYNEQFF. The DNA for the CDR3 is TGTGCCAGCAGCTTAGCCCCAGGCGACCCGTTTTCCAACCCCTCCTACAATGAGCAGTTCTTC.